These 15 T cell receptor beta chains originate from one sample sequenced in a study of early T cells in non-severe SARS-CoV-2 infection. Each CDR3 protein gets one entry after TCRdb re-called the 5' RACE reads with MiXCR. The data contain about 44,000 distinct CDR3 sequences, approximately 6.1% of them singletons. Specimen: whole blood, collected at baseline. The receptors were sampled from an adult who was a healthcare worker with PCR-confirmed SARS-CoV-2 infection or an uninfected control (not recorded which).

This clonotype was picked up many times. V usage is TRBV12-3 or TRBV12-4 and J usage is TRBJ2-1, with a possible D match to TRBD2 (5 bases). Trimming took off 6 bases at V and 2 bases at J, with 23 bases between the two ends. CDR3 length equals 18 residues. CDR3 protein: CASRYPSGMAQTYNEQFF. DNA for the CDR3: TGTGCCAGCAGATACCCATCCGGGATGGCCCAAACCTACAATGAGCAGTTCTTC.

This rearrangement joins TRBV6-4 to TRBJ2-3; the D is unclear. The CDR3 extends over 14 amino acids. Germline V gene sequence: CDR1 MRHNA, CDR2 SNTAGT. The ends were cut back, 8 bases at V and 2 bases at J, with 14 bases in the middle. CDR3 coding DNA: TGTGCCAGCTCTGGAACGGCAGACACAGATACGCAGTATTTT. Translated, it gives CASSGTADTDTQYF.

This clonotype occurred a few times. The chain links TRBV20-1 to TRBJ2-5, with TRBD2 identical over 8 bases. V lost 5 bases and J lost 9; bases outside the gene matches: 2. CDR1 DFQATT and CDR2 SNEGSKA come from the germline V gene (reference sequence). The CDR3 length is 10 residues. CDR3: CSAPGGAQYF. The CDR3 DNA is TGCAGTGCTCCGGGGGGGGCCCAGTACTTC.

The chain joins TRBV12-3 or TRBV12-4 to TRBJ2-7; perhaps TRBD2 as D (6 bases). With 2 bases removed from V and 3 bases from J, the gap between germline ends came to 11 bases. The CDR3 runs to 14 residues. In DNA form, the CDR3 reads TGTGCCAGCAGTTTACATAGCGGAAACTACGAGCAGTACTTC. Its protein product is CASSLHSGNYEQYF.

V is TRBV12-3 or TRBV12-4 and J is TRBJ1-3; D unresolved. Trimming left V 6 bases short and J 0 bases short, with 12 bases between. The CDR3 totals 15 residues. CDR3 DNA sequence: TGTGCCAGCAGACAACGGGCAGGCTCTGGAAACACCATATATTTT. Its protein product is CASRQRAGSGNTIYF.

This clonotype was found many times. The CDR3 is CSAPGPYLHEQYF. CDR3 nucleotide sequence: TGCAGTGCCCCTGGACCATATTTACACGAGCAGTACTTC. V gene TRBV20-1 combines with J gene TRBJ2-7; D not resolved. Germline values: CDR1 DFQATT, CDR2 SNEGSKA (reference sequence). The CDR3 has 13 residues. The V end lost 6 bases, the J end lost 5 bases, and 17 bases lay between the germline ends.

The chain couples TRBV6-5 to TRBJ1-2, with 9 nucleotides matching TRBD1. CDR1 and CDR2 (germline): MNHEY, SVGAGI. The CDR3 is 16 amino acids. The trim removed 2 bases at V and 1 base at J, leaving 5 bases unmatched. The CDR3 DNA follows: TGTGCCAGCAGTTACCTAGGACAGGGGATTAACTATGGCTACACCTTC. Its protein product is CASSYLGQGINYGYTF.

This clonotype was observed a few times. V usage is TRBV4-1 and J usage is TRBJ1-2, with D hard to call. Germline-derived CDR1 and CDR2 are MGHRA and YSYEKL. The ends were cut back, 3 bases at V and 5 bases at J, with 10 bases in the middle. The CDR3 spans 13 residues. CDR3 sequence: CASSHQTAYGYTF. CDR3 nucleotide sequence: TGCGCCAGCAGCCACCAGACCGCTTATGGCTACACCTTC.

Only a few counts were recorded for this clonotype. The chain couples TRBV11-2 to TRBJ2-7; D gene unclear. Trimming removed 4 bases from V and 7 bases from J, with 8 bases in between. This CDR3 comprises 11 residues. Germline V lookup: CDR1 SGHAT, CDR2 FQNNGV. CDR3 in amino acids: CASSYSLEQYF. CDR3 nucleotide sequence: TGTGCCAGCAGCTACTCCTTGGAGCAGTACTTC.

V usage is TRBV2 and J usage is TRBJ2-5; perhaps D is TRBD1 or TRBD2 (5 bases each). The CDR3 is 14 amino acids. V was clipped by 1 base and J by 7 bases, with 13 bases between them. Germline V gene sequence: CDR1 SNHLY, CDR2 FYNNEI. The CDR3 DNA reads TGTGCCAGCAGTGAAGTTTCCGACAGCGGGACCCAGTACTTC. Its translation: CASSEVSDSGTQYF.

The V and J genes are TRBV6-6 and TRBJ1-5, with D maybe TRBD1 (6 bases). This CDR3 contains 12 residues. Per germline, CDR1 MNHNY and CDR2 SVGAGI (reference sequence). Here the CDR3 DNA reads TGTGCGCACGGGGAGGGGGATCAGCCCCAGCATTTT. Translated, it gives CAHGEGDQPQHF.

The sample holds many counts of this clonotype. This chain uses TRBV7-6 with TRBJ2-1; 11 nucleotides align to TRBD2. The CDR3 runs 16 residues. Germline lookup yields CDR1 SGHVS and CDR2 FNYEAQ. V lost 5 bases, J lost 9 bases, and 12 bases stayed unmatched. For the CDR3, the DNA is TGTGCCAGCAGCGCCCCTCTACTAGCGGGGGCGCCTGAGCAGTTCTTC. This codes for CASSAPLLAGAPEQFF. Full variable domain (remainder filled in from reference TRBV7-6 and TRBJ2-1): GAGVSQSPRYKVTKRGQDVALRCDPISGHVSLYWYRQALGQGPEFLTYFNYEAQQDKSGLPNDRFSAERPEGSISTLTIQRTEQRDSAMYRCASSAPLLAGAPEQFFGPGTRLTVL.

This clonotype has just a few counts. The rearrangement links TRBV10-2 to TRBJ2-3; D gene ambiguous. The germline CDR1 and CDR2 sequences are WSHSY and SAAADI. The CDR3 consists of 13 residues. Trimming took 7 bases from V and 0 from J, leaving 8 bases between them. CDR3 coding DNA: TGCGCCAGCAAAAGTGAGAGCACAGATACGCAGTATTTT. Residues: CASKSESTDTQYF.

In its sample, this clonotype was seen many times. The V and J genes are TRBV5-6 and TRBJ2-1; TRBD2 matches 12 bases. V dropped 4 bases and J dropped 9; count of bases not matched to a gene: 8. The CDR3 covers 15 residues. CDR1 is SGHDT, CDR2 YYEEEE, per germline. This CDR3 is CASSPPTSGGREQFF. CDR3 nucleotides: TGTGCCAGCAGCCCCCCGACTAGCGGGGGCCGTGAGCAGTTCTTC.

There are many counts of this clonotype. The genes are TRBV27 and TRBJ2-2; D is uncertain. The V and J ends lost 5 bases and 4 bases respectively, with 5 bases between them. Germline assignment: CDR1 MNHEY and CDR2 SMNVEV (reference sequence). CDR3 size: 12 residues. The CDR3 bases are TGTGCCAGCAGTAGCACCACCGGGGAGCTGTTTTTT. This encodes CASSSTTGELFF.